The 10 T cell receptor beta chains listed next were all sequenced from one sample in a study of T-cell memory formation after mild COVID-19. One entry per CDR3 protein, called by TCRdb with MiXCR from the 5' RACE reads. Of about 320,000 distinct CDR3 sequences listed, roughly an eighth are singletons. The sample consisted of PBMCs or a T cell subset sorted from them (not recorded which). These receptors were taken from a man aged 18 to 29 who had mild COVID-19 (a few samples of this study predate the infection). Cell type and time point are not known.

At least ten counts were recorded for this clonotype. The CDR3 DNA reads as TGCGCCAGTGGGACAGGCACAGATACGCAGTATTTT. Translation gives CASGTGTDTQYF. The chain combines TRBV5-1 with TRBJ2-3, with 7 bases matching TRBD1. This CDR3 has 12 amino acids. Germline values: CDR1 SGHRS, CDR2 YFSETQ. The ends lost 8 bases at V and 1 base at J; junction bases unmatched: 1.

V and J are TRBV24-1 and TRBJ1-5; D is undetermined. The CDR3 sequence is 12 residues long. Trimming shortened V by 6 bases and J by 4 bases, and 6 bases separated the two germline ends. Germline CDR1 KGHDR, CDR2 SFDVKD. The CDR3 region has the DNA TGTGCCACCAGTCTCGCGAATCAGCCCCAGCATTTT. The encoded protein is CATSLANQPQHF.

The chain joins TRBV7-6 to TRBJ1-4, with D possibly being TRBD1 (5 bases). The V gene lost 4 bases and the J gene lost 3 bases, with 9 bases spanning the gap. This CDR3 contains 14 residues. The germline V gene encodes CDR1 SGHVS and CDR2 FNYEAQ. DNA of the CDR3: TGTGCCAGCAGCTCAGGGAACGCTAATGAAAAACTGTTTTTT. Encoded protein: CASSSGNANEKLFF.

This clonotype was seen ten or more times. The rearrangement links TRBV6-5 to TRBJ2-5, with D perhaps TRBD1 (7 bases). Trimming left V 0 bases short and J 7 bases short, with 12 bases between. This CDR3 spans 14 amino acids. Germline lookup yields CDR1 MNHEY and CDR2 SVGAGI. The CDR3 spells CASSYSGQGGTQYF. As DNA, the CDR3 is TGTGCCAGCAGTTACTCGGGGCAGGGGGGGACCCAGTACTTC.

This clonotype was seen more than once but under ten times. The chain is built from TRBV28 and TRBJ2-5; maybe TRBD2 (7 bases). Trimming stripped 7 bases from V and 5 bases from J, with 20 bases between. Germline lookup yields CDR1 MDHEN and CDR2 SYDVKM. The CDR3 extends over 15 amino acids. The DNA for the CDR3 is TGTGCCAGCACCCCGGGGGGCAGGGCGAGGGAGACCCAGTACTTC. This codes for CASTPGGRARETQYF. Full variable domain (remainder filled in from reference TRBV28 and TRBJ2-5): DVKVTQSSRYLVKRTGEKVFLECVQDMDHENMFWYRQDPGLGLRLIYFSYDVKMKEKGDIPEGYSVSREKKERFSLILESASTNQTSMYLCASTPGGRARETQYFGPGTRLLVL.

This clonotype was counted ten times or more. This rearrangement joins TRBV2 to TRBJ2-7; D is uncertain. Germline loops: CDR1 SNHLY, CDR2 FYNNEI. The CDR3 has 12 residues. Trimming pared 6 bases from V and 3 bases from J, leaving 9 bases between. The DNA for the CDR3 is TGTGCCAGCAGCCAAGACATCTACGAGCAGTACTTC. Translating gives CASSQDIYEQYF.

This clonotype qualifies as medium-sized (0.01 to 0.1%). This chain connects TRBV28 to TRBJ1-3, with TRBD1 as a possible D gene (5 bases). Germline assignment: CDR1 MDHEN and CDR2 SYDVKM. The V gene lost 5 bases and the J gene lost 2 bases, with 19 bases spanning the gap. The length of the CDR3 is 17 residues. As DNA, the CDR3 is TGTGCCAGCAGTCCCCGCTTCTATCAAGGGGCTGGAAACACCATATATTTT. It specifies CASSPRFYQGAGNTIYF.

The genes are TRBV5-1 and TRBJ1-4; TRBD1 matches at 11 bases. The CDR3 is 15 amino acids. The V gene end was trimmed by 4 bases and the J gene end by 8 bases; junction bases not matched to a gene: 7. The V gene's germline CDR1 is SGHRS and CDR2 YFSETQ. The CDR3 nucleotides are TGCGCCAGCAGCGCAGGACAGGGGGCTGTAGAAAAACTGTTTTTT. It codes for CASSAGQGAVEKLFF. The complete variable domain, with remaining parts taken from reference TRBV5-1 and TRBJ1-4, reads KAGVTQTPRYLIKTRGQQVTLSCSPISGHRSVSWYQQTPGQGLQFLFEYFSETQRNKGNFPGRFSGRQFSNSRSEMNVSTLELGDSALYLCASSAGQGAVEKLFFGSGTQLSVL.

The chain recombines TRBV9 with TRBJ2-7; no definite D call. Germline CDR1 SGDLS, CDR2 YYNGEE. The CDR3 has 14 amino acids. Deletions cut 0 bases from V and 13 bases from J, with 20 bases between. Here the CDR3 DNA reads TGTGCCAGCAGCGTAGGGTATCTGGACCCATTGAGATACTTC. This translates into CASSVGYLDPLRYF.

This clonotype was found a few times. This chain uses TRBV9 with TRBJ1-5, with a possible D match to TRBD1 (6 bases). Deletions cut 0 bases from V and 3 bases from J, with 10 bases between. The CDR3 runs to 15 residues. Germline values: CDR1 SGDLS, CDR2 YYNGEE. As DNA, the CDR3 is TGTGCCAGCAGCGTAGGGGGGCAGTCCAATCAGCCCCAGCATTTT. Translating gives CASSVGGQSNQPQHF.